These 21 T cell receptor beta chains were all obtained from the same sample, sequenced in a study of CXCR3-negative and CXCR3-positive naive CD8 T cells. Overall study findings and caveats: For CXCR3-positive naive cells, TRB CDR3s were more hydrophobic than those of CXCR3-negative naive cells.

TRB cDNA libraries were made by UMI-labeled 5' RACE. From its re-call of the 5' RACE reads, TCRdb lists each CDR3 protein once, without DNA. The record lists approximately 120,000 distinct CDR3 sequences, of which the ten most abundant hold around 0.38%. These TCRs are of unknown antigen specificity. Sequenced material: naive CXCR3+ CD8+ T cells from blood. Documented subset: CD45RO-CCR7+CD27+CD95- naive CD8+ T cells expressing CXCR3 (TNR3+). The receptors stem from a human donor in good health. Some clones in this sample may be carry-over from other donors' samples.

J is TRBJ2-1 and V is TRBV11-3; TCRdb designates TRBD2, a call that cannot be tested without DNA. This CDR3 is built from 12 residues. Germline values: CDR1 SGHNT, CDR2 YENEEA. The CDR3 sequence: CASSGGSDEQFF. Looking up the rest from reference TRBV11-3 and TRBJ2-1 gives the full variable domain: EAGVVQSPRYKIIEKKQPVAFWCNPISGHNTLYWYLQNLGQGPELLIRYENEEAVDDSQLPKDRFSAERLKGVDSTLKIQPAELGDSAVYLCASSGGSDEQFFGPGTRLTVL.

V is TRBV7-9 and J is TRBJ2-2; TCRdb selects TRBD1, and the lack of DNA leaves this call unchecked. The CDR3 spans 16 residues. Germline values: CDR1 SEHNR, CDR2 FQNEAQ (reference sequence). CDR3 protein: CASSSSRGYDTGELFF.

The chain combines TRBV7-8 with TRBJ2-2; as DNA is missing, the TRBD1 call by TCRdb cannot be tested. This CDR3 comprises 17 residues. Germline-derived CDR1 and CDR2 are SGHVS and FQNEAQ. CDR3 sequence reads: CASSLIIKGGGTGELVF.

The chain has TRBV7-8 and TRBJ2-1; TCRdb returns TRBD1, unconfirmable since there is no DNA. The CDR3 extends over 15 amino acids. The germline gives CDR1 SGHVS, CDR2 FQNEAQ. The CDR3 loop reads CASSPGQGPTHEQFF.

This chain joins TRBV29-1 and TRBJ2-7; with no DNA, the TCRdb D assignment of TRBD1 cannot be verified. The CDR3 is 13 amino acids. Germline CDR1 and CDR2: SQVTM and ANQGSEA. CDR3 in amino acids: CSVEESQGLEQYF.

The chain links TRBV20-1 to TRBJ2-1; absent DNA, TCRdb's TRBD2 call cannot be checked. Germline CDR1 reads DFQATT; CDR2 reads SNEGSKA (reference sequence). This CDR3 is built from 20 residues. This CDR3 is CSARMYRVGRTTAPYNEQFF.

The chain combines TRBV19 with TRBJ2-3; TCRdb outputs TRBD1, but without DNA this stays unchecked. Germline-derived CDR1 and CDR2 are LNHDA and SQIVND (reference sequence). This CDR3 has 17 amino acids. CDR3: CASSIWGGGKLTDTQYF.

This rearrangement joins TRBV7-9 to TRBJ2-7. Germline V gene lookup returns CDR1 SEHNR and CDR2 FQNEAQ (reference sequence). CDR3 length: 12 residues. CDR3 amino acids: CASSLLVYEQYF.

The V gene is TRBV9, the J gene TRBJ2-2; TCRdb indicates TRBD2, and absent DNA this call remains unverified. The CDR3 contains 15 residues. Germline V CDR1 and CDR2: SGDLS, YYNGEE. CDR3 sequence: CASSVAGPGGGELFF.

The chain links TRBV6-5 to TRBJ2-7; TCRdb outputs TRBD2, but without DNA this stays unchecked. Looked up from germline, CDR1 is MNHEY and CDR2 is SVGAGI. CDR3 length equals 13 residues. CDR3 protein: CASREAGLHEQYF.

The genes are TRBV7-9 and TRBJ1-2; TCRdb indicates TRBD1, and absent DNA this call remains unverified. The CDR3 length is 12 residues. Germline CDR1 reads SEHNR; CDR2 reads FQNEAQ (reference sequence). The CDR3 sequence is CASRGLGRGYTF.

CDR3 protein: CASSSYLNNEQFF. This chain joins TRBV28 and TRBJ2-1. Germline CDR1 is MDHEN and CDR2 is SYDVKM. The CDR3 is made up of 13 amino acids.

The chain couples TRBV9 to TRBJ2-1; TCRdb indicates TRBD2, and absent DNA this call remains unverified. Germline CDR1 is SGDLS and CDR2 is YYNGEE. The CDR3 is 14 amino acids. CDR3 in amino acids: CASSPGTSVNEQFF.

The chain employs TRBV29-1 and TRBJ1-2. Germline values: CDR1 SQVTM, CDR2 ANQGSEA. This CDR3 spans 15 amino acids. CDR3 region: CSVEELTIENYGYTF.

CDR3 in amino acids: CASSLFVGAFSGNTIYF. The J gene is TRBJ1-3, the V gene TRBV28; the TRBD1 assignment by TCRdb is unverifiable without DNA. CDR1 is MDHEN and CDR2 is SYDVKM in the germline V gene. The CDR3 spans 17 residues.

The chain uses TRBV15 and TRBJ2-7; TCRdb gives TRBD1 as the D gene, but with no DNA this cannot be confirmed. CDR3 length: 15 amino acids. The germline CDR1 and CDR2 sequences are LNHNV and YYDKDF (reference sequence). This CDR3 is CATSRAVRVAYEQYF.

V gene TRBV20-1 combines with J gene TRBJ2-1. The germline V gene has CDR1 DFQATT and CDR2 SNEGSKA (reference sequence). The length of the CDR3 is 14 residues. This chain's CDR3 is CSAIAGLGYNEQFF.

V usage is TRBV29-1 and J usage is TRBJ2-5; the D call of TRBD1 rests on TCRdb alone, since no DNA is present to check it. CDR1 is SQVTM and CDR2 is ANQGSEA in the germline V gene. There are 12 residues in the CDR3. Here the CDR3 reads CSPVGAQETQYF.

The V gene is TRBV14, the J gene TRBJ2-7. The germline V gene encodes CDR1 SGHDN and CDR2 FVKESK. This CDR3 has 15 residues. The CDR3 reads CASSQASGVSYEQYF.

The genes are TRBV10-2 and TRBJ2-3; with no DNA, the TCRdb D assignment of TRBD2 cannot be verified. The CDR3 sequence is 18 residues long. The germline CDR1 and CDR2 sequences are WSHSY and SAAADI. The CDR3 is CASSESVGGPSAADTQYF.

This sequence joins TRBV7-2 and TRBJ2-3; TCRdb outputs TRBD2, but without DNA this stays unchecked. CDR3 size: 17 residues. Germline V gives CDR1 SGHTA, CDR2 FQGNSA. The CDR3 protein is CASSSRRGPRGTDTQYF.